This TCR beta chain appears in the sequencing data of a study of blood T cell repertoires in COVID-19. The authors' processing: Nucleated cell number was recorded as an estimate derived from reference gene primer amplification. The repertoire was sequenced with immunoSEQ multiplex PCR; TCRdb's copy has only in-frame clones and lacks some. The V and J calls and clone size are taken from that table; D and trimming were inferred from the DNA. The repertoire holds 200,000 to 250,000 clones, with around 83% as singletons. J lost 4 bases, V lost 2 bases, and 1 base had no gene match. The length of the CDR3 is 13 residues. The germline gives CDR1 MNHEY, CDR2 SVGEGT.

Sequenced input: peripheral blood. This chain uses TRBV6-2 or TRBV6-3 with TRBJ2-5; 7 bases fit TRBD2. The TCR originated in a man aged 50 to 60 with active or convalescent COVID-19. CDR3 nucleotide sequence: TGTGCCAGCAGTTACGCGGGGGTAGAGACCCAGTACTTC. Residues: CASSYAGVETQYF.